This record concerns one T cell receptor (beta chain) sequence. RNA, at about 0.45 to 1 ug, was reverse transcribed with random hexamers. Amplification of TCR beta CDR3 used immunoSEQ multiplex PCR across 54 Vbeta and 13 Jbeta. TCRdb redid the calling of the immunoSEQ multiplex PCR reads with MiXCR, one entry per CDR3 protein. Of more than 85,000 distinct CDR3 sequences in the sample, about 95% were seen once. Sequencing of TCR beta was performed on blood CD8+ T cells and on blood CD4+ T cells. The sample comes from a study of CD8 T cells in Susac syndrome. V dropped 4 bases and J dropped 7; count of bases not matched to a gene: 9. The germline CDR1 and CDR2 sequences are SNHLY and FYNNEI. CDR3 length: 14 amino acids.

The receptor's source is a human donor in good health. The material sequenced was CD4+ T cells from PBMCs. V gene TRBV2 combines with J gene TRBJ2-7; 8 nucleotides line up with TRBD1. The CDR3 DNA sequence: TGTGCCAGCAGTGGTCTCACAGGGGGGAGGGAGCAGTACTTC. This codes for CASSGLTGGREQYF.